The rows below give T cell receptor beta chains drawn from one sample of a study of T cell repertoires in cytomegalovirus infection. One entry per CDR3 protein, called by TCRdb with MiXCR from the reads. The table has roughly 250,000 distinct CDR3 sequences, about 12% seen once; the top ten hold 1.5% to 2%. Material for sequencing was PBMCs. The source of these receptors is a human donor in good health (CMV status not recorded). Some clones in this sample may be carry-over from other donors' samples. CDR3s include the opening cysteine and the closing phenylalanine or tryptophan. The D gene is left open where the match is weak. Only some rows state a clone size, as once, few, many or a class for expanded clones.

-,-,TRBJ2-1,TRBV5-1,CASSSLPRSEQFF,TGCGCCAGCAGCTCACTCCCCCGCAGTGAGCAGTTCTTC
many,TRBD2,TRBJ2-1,TRBV7-6,CASSLASGGPYNEQFF,TGTGCCAGCAGCTTGGCTAGCGGAGGACCCTACAATGAGCAGTTCTTC
many,TRBD1,TRBJ2-7,TRBV6-5,CASSYSRGQGNEQYF,TGTGCCAGCAGTTACTCCCGGGGACAGGGCAACGAGCAGTACTTC
many,TRBD1,TRBJ2-7,TRBV11-1,CASSWTGSSYEQYF,TGTGCCAGCAGCTGGACAGGCAGCTCCTACGAGCAGTACTTC
many,-,TRBJ2-6,TRBV2,CASSDETSNILSGANVLTF,TGTGCCAGCAGTGACGAAACTAGCAACATTCTCTCTGGGGCCAACGTCCTGACTTTC
many,-,TRBJ2-3,TRBV7-2,CASSRTLRDTQYF,TGTGCCAGCAGCCGCACCTTGAGGGATACGCAGTATTTT
many,TRBD2,TRBJ2-1,TRBV24-1,CATSDPGGEGRNEQFF,TGTGCCACCAGTGACCCCGGGGGGGAGGGCCGCAATGAGCAGTTCTTC
many,-,TRBJ1-1,TRBV19,CASSLPFRGSTEAFF,TGTGCCAGTAGCCTACCTTTCCGCGGAAGCACTGAAGCTTTCTTT
-,-,TRBJ1-6,TRBV2,CASKSGISSYNSPLHF,TGTGCCAGCAAGTCCGGGATAAGCTCCTATAATTCACCCCTCCACTTT
many,-,TRBJ1-5,TRBV7-2,CASSYKSDNQPQHF,TGTGCCAGCAGCTATAAATCGGACAATCAGCCCCAGCATTTT
many,TRBD2,TRBJ2-1,TRBV7-3,CASSFEVSGSSYNEQFF,TGTGCCAGCAGCTTCGAAGTTAGCGGGAGCTCCTACAATGAGCAGTTCTTC
-,-,TRBJ1-2,TRBV14,CASSQDVQNYGYTF,TGTGCCAGCAGCCAAGATGTACAAAACTATGGCTACACCTTC
-,TRBD2,TRBJ2-5,TRBV6-2/TRBV6-3,CASRKKGLAGGPQETQYF,TGTGCCAGCAGGAAAAAGGGACTAGCGGGAGGGCCGCAAGAGACCCAGTACTTC
many,-,TRBJ2-3,TRBV28,CASRKQGLTDTQYF,TGTGCCAGCAGGAAACAGGGCCTCACAGATACGCAGTATTTT
many,-,TRBJ2-3,TRBV7-2,CASSPRRGLTDTQYF,TGTGCCAGCAGCCCTCGACGGGGGCTGACAGATACGCAGTATTTT
-,TRBD1,TRBJ1-1,TRBV19,CASTSGTAPNTEAFF,TGTGCCAGTACCTCCGGGACAGCGCCGAACACTGAAGCTTTCTTT
many,-,TRBJ2-7,TRBV11-1,CASSLAPAGSYEQYF,TGTGCCAGCAGCTTGGCCCCAGCTGGTTCCTACGAGCAGTACTTC
many,TRBD2,TRBJ2-2,TRBV7-2,CASRKGGGGAGELFF,TGTGCCAGCAGGAAGGGCGGGGGGGGAGCCGGGGAGCTGTTTTTT
-,-,TRBJ1-5,TRBV12-3/TRBV12-4,CASSPQVGGNQPQHF,TGTGCCAGCAGTCCTCAAGTCGGGGGCAATCAGCCCCAGCATTTT
many,-,TRBJ1-1,TRBV18,CASSPRKAQSTEVLMNTEAFF,TGTGCCAGCTCACCACGGAAGGCACAGTCGACCGAAGTACTAATGAACACTGAAGCTTTCTTT
many,TRBD1,TRBJ2-7,TRBV12-3/TRBV12-4,CASSSGQGFNEQYF,TGTGCCAGCAGTTCAGGACAGGGGTTTAACGAGCAGTACTTC
many,-,TRBJ1-2,TRBV7-2,CASSRDTGTYGYTF,TGTGCCAGCAGCCGCGATACAGGGACCTATGGCTACACCTTC
many,-,TRBJ2-3,TRBV7-2,CASSLALATDTQYF,TGTGCCAGCAGCTTAGCCCTAGCGACAGATACGCAGTATTTT
many,-,TRBJ2-2,TRBV19,CASSMLQDRPTNTGELFF,TGTGCCAGTAGTATGCTCCAGGACAGACCAACGAACACCGGGGAGCTGTTTTTT
many,TRBD1,TRBJ1-5,TRBV7-2,CASSFPGTANQPQHF,TGTGCCAGCAGCTTTCCCGGGACAGCGAATCAGCCCCAGCATTTT
many,-,TRBJ1-4,TRBV11-2,CASSLTLNEKLFF,TGTGCCAGCAGCTTGACTCTTAATGAAAAACTGTTTTTT
many,-,TRBJ1-1,TRBV7-2,CASSLAADATEAFF,TGTGCCAGCAGCTTAGCGGCAGATGCCACTGAAGCTTTCTTT
many,-,TRBJ2-5,TRBV7-2,CASSSPVGEPPTQYF,TGTGCCAGCAGCTCCCCCGTGGGGGAGCCCCCGACCCAGTACTTC
-,-,TRBJ2-3,TRBV19,CASSIDSPSTQYF,TGTGCCAGTAGTATTGACAGCCCCAGTACGCAGTATTTT
many,-,TRBJ2-7,TRBV7-2,CASSLAHQGPYEQYF,TGTGCCAGCAGCTTAGCGCACCAGGGTCCCTACGAGCAGTACTTC
many,-,TRBJ1-2,TRBV14,CASSPLTGYGYTF,TGTGCCAGCAGCCCACTGACGGGCTATGGCTACACCTTC
-,TRBD2,TRBJ2-1,TRBV20-1,CSARDRLAGEGSYNEQFF,TGCAGTGCTAGAGATCGTCTAGCGGGGGAAGGCTCCTACAATGAGCAGTTCTTC
many,TRBD1,TRBJ2-7,TRBV7-6,CASSLDGQGATYEQYF,TGTGCCAGCAGCTTAGACGGACAGGGGGCAACCTACGAGCAGTACTTC
many,-,TRBJ2-5,TRBV7-8,CASSILGGLQETQYF,TGTGCCAGCAGCATTCTTGGGGGGCTACAAGAGACCCAGTACTTC
-,-,TRBJ2-5,TRBV14,CASSQDLMVSTQYF,TGTGCCAGCAGCCAAGATCTGATGGTGTCGACCCAGTACTTC
many,-,TRBJ1-5,TRBV7-8,CASSQLSDGSNQPQHF,TGTGCCAGCAGCCAACTATCGGACGGAAGCAATCAGCCCCAGCATTTT
few,TRBD2,TRBJ2-3,TRBV10-3,CAISESGSGGARDTQYF,TGTGCCATCAGTGAGTCCGGTAGCGGGGGGGCCAGGGATACGCAGTATTTT
many,TRBD2,TRBJ2-2,TRBV7-8,CASSLNSGSANTGELFF,TGTGCCAGCAGCTTAAATAGCGGGAGTGCGAACACCGGGGAGCTGTTTTTT
many,-,TRBJ1-1,TRBV6-6,CASSYYGNTEAFF,TGTGCCAGCAGTTACTACGGGAACACTGAAGCTTTCTTT
few,-,TRBJ2-6,TRBV20-1,CSARGLSGANVLTF,TGCAGTGCTAGAGGCCTCTCTGGGGCCAACGTCCTGACTTTC
many,-,TRBJ2-6,TRBV2,CAIPGSGANVLTF,TGTGCCATCCCGGGCTCTGGGGCCAACGTCCTGACTTTC
-,TRBD2,TRBJ2-7,TRBV20-1,CSAMSVVAGEQYF,TGCAGTGCCATGTCAGTGGTAGCGGGCGAGCAGTACTTC
many,-,TRBJ2-5,TRBV7-2,CASSFPGRVNQETQYF,TGTGCCAGCAGCTTTCCGGGTCGGGTGAACCAAGAGACCCAGTACTTC